These 5 T cell receptor beta chains were sequenced from one sample in a study of blood T cell repertoires in COVID-19. Libraries were prepared by immunoSEQ multiplex PCR; TCRdb keeps only in-frame clonotypes and omits some of them. The data contain 130,000 or so clones, about nine tenths of them singletons. Source material: peripheral blood. These receptors all come from a man aged 40-55 years with acute or convalescent COVID-19.

The chain joins TRBV5-6 to TRBJ1-5, with a tentative D call TRBD1 (5 bases). Germline V gene lookup returns CDR1 SGHDT and CDR2 YYEEEE. The ends were cut back, 0 bases at V and 0 bases at J, with 7 bases in the middle. The CDR3 totals 15 residues. The CDR3 is CASSLVGGSNQPQHF. DNA of the CDR3: TGTGCCAGCAGCTTGGTGGGGGGTAGCAATCAGCCCCAGCATTTT.

In its sample, this clone was seen once. This may come from a read error, since a much larger clone is one base off. Other DNA sequences within the sample encode an identical CDR3. The rearrangement links TRBV6-6 to TRBJ2-7; D perhaps matches TRBD2 (6 bases). From germline, CDR1 is MNHNY and CDR2 SVGAGI (reference sequence). This CDR3 has 16 amino acids. Here the CDR3 reads CASSYPLGGTSYEQYF. CDR3 nucleotides: TGTGCTAGCAGTTACCCCCTCGGCGGGACCTCCTACGAGCAGTACTTC.

This chain uses TRBV9 with TRBJ2-2, with D maybe TRBD2 (5 bases). Germline V lookup: CDR1 SGDLS, CDR2 YYNGEE. The CDR3 has 15 amino acids. The V end lost 3 bases, the J end lost 4 bases, and 13 bases lay between the germline ends. The CDR3 protein is CASSASSAGTGELFF. CDR3 sequence (DNA): TGTGCCAGCAGCGCCAGCTCGGCGGGCACCGGGGAGCTGTTTTTT. Supplemented by reference TRBV9 and TRBJ2-2, the full variable domain reads DSGVTQTPKHLITATGQRVTLRCSPRSGDLSVYWYQQSLDQGLQFLIQYYNGEERAKGNILERFSAQQFPDLHSELNLSSLELGDSALYFCASSASSAGTGELFFGEGSRLTVL.

This rearrangement joins TRBV11-2 to TRBJ2-1, with 10 bases identical to TRBD2. The CDR3 is made up of 14 amino acids. After removal of 6 bases from V and 2 bases from J, the junction contained 1 base not matched to a gene. Germline lookup yields CDR1 SGHAT and CDR2 FQNNGV. The CDR3 spells CASSLAGAYNEQFF. CDR3 nucleotides: TGTGCCAGCAGTCTAGCGGGGGCCTACAATGAGCAGTTCTTC.

The V call is TRBV21-1, the J call TRBJ1-1; the D call TRBD1 from the table was never checked on the DNA. TRBV21-1 constitutes a pseudogene. This CDR3 is built from 12 residues. The CDR3 region is CASSKGAYEAFF. The CDR3 DNA reads as TGTGCCAGCAGCAAAGGGGCGTACGAAGCTTTCTTT.